A selection of T cell receptor beta chains follows, all from one sample in a study of blood T cell repertoires in COVID-19. Only in-frame clones appear in the TCRdb table, and some are missing; sequencing was by immunoSEQ multiplex PCR. This table holds approximately 150,000 clones, approximately 88% found once. The specimen was PBMCs or T cells enriched from blood (not recorded which). These receptors were obtained from a man between 65 and 85 years old who had been exposed to COVID-19. Both conserved end residues are part of each CDR3. Fields, in order: V gene, clone size, D gene, J gene, CDR3 protein, CDR3 DNA. D genes are given only for firm matches. Where a row states a size, it is once, few, many or the class of an expanded clone; other rows omit it.

TRBV28,once,NA,TRBJ1-3,CASSSAGVGGNTIYF,TGTGCCAGCAGTTCAGCAGGGGTCGGTGGAAACACCATATATTTT
TRBV4-3,NA,NA,TRBJ2-7,CASSQGGQTDEQYF,TGCGCCAGCAGCCAAGGCGGACAGACCGACGAGCAGTACTTC
TRBV19,NA,TRBD1,TRBJ1-4,CASSKLGGASNEKLFF,TGTGCCAGTAGTAAGCTAGGGGGCGCTTCTAATGAAAAACTGTTTTTT
TRBV5-8,NA,TRBD2,TRBJ2-1,CASSSGGSQFF,TGTGCCAGCAGCTCGGGGGGTTCACAGTTCTTC
TRBV14,NA,TRBD1,TRBJ2-7,CASSQNIGQGYEQYF,TGTGCCAGCAGCCAAAACATAGGACAGGGCTACGAGCAGTACTTC
TRBV7-2,NA,NA,TRBJ2-5,CASSPDRPGETQYF,TGTGCCAGCAGCCCCGACAGGCCGGGAGAGACCCAGTACTTC
TRBV7-8,once,TRBD1,TRBJ1-2,CASSKLGQGVGYTF,TGTGCCAGCAGCAAGCTGGGACAGGGTGTTGGCTACACCTTC
TRBV6-5,NA,NA,TRBJ1-1,CASKAGTSEAFF,TGTGCCAGCAAAGCAGGTACGTCTGAGGCTTTCTTT
TRBV28,NA,NA,TRBJ2-1,CASSSTEKKNSRNEQFF,TGTGCCAGCAGCTCGACAGAAAAAAAGAATAGTCGCAATGAGCAGTTCTTC
TRBV7-9,NA,NA,TRBJ1-1,CASSLEREAFF,TGTGCCAGCAGCTTAGAGCGTGAAGCTTTCTTT